A selection of T cell receptor beta chains follows, all from one sample in a study of T cell responses to AZD1222 COVID-19 vaccine. Libraries were prepared by immunoSEQ multiplex PCR; TCRdb keeps only in-frame clonotypes and omits some of them. The sample yields fewer than 35,000 clones, about 89% seen once. The sample in question was peripheral blood, obtained on day 0 of AZD1222 vaccination. Receptors were obtained from an adult in good health. Both conserved end residues are part of each CDR3. Fields, in order: J gene, D gene, V gene, clone size, CDR3 protein, CDR3 DNA. D genes are given only for firm matches. Clone sizes are given selectively: once, few, many, or a class where the clone is expanded.

TRBJ1-1 NA TRBV19 NA CASRDPAGNTEAFF TGTGCCAGTAGGGATCCTGCCGGGAACACTGAAGCTTTCTTT
TRBJ1-1 NA TRBV30 once CAWSVPRAGTEAFF TGTGCCTGGAGTGTACCCAGGGCCGGCACTGAAGCTTTCTTT
TRBJ2-2 TRBD1 TRBV19 NA CASSGRDRGFGELFF TGTGCCAGTAGTGGACGGGACAGGGGGTTCGGGGAGCTGTTTTTT
TRBJ1-1 TRBD1 TRBV4-1 NA CASSTGQGVRTEAFF TGCGCCAGCAGCACCGGACAGGGGGTGAGGACTGAAGCTTTCTTT
TRBJ2-7 TRBD1 TRBV11-2 NA CASSLRDRGGEQYF TGTGCCAGCAGTCTCAGGGACAGGGGTGGTGAGCAGTACTTC
TRBJ2-7 TRBD2 TRBV12-3/TRBV12-4 NA CASSFGGEQYF TGTGCCAGCAGTTTCGGGGGGGAGCAGTACTTC
TRBJ1-1 NA TRBV4-2 NA CASSQDLLGTLEAFF TGTGCCAGTAGCCAAGATTTGTTAGGGACTCTCGAAGCTTTCTTT
TRBJ2-3 NA TRBV27 NA CASSLTGPYRTDTQYF TGTGCCAGCAGCCTTACAGGACCATATCGCACAGATACGCAGTATTTT
TRBJ1-2 NA TRBV9 once CASSVFDSSRYGYTF TGTGCCAGCAGCGTCTTCGACAGCTCTCGCTATGGCTACACCTTC
TRBJ1-3 NA TRBV5-1 NA CASRVGLGGNTIYF TGCGCCAGCAGGGTGGGCCTGGGAGGAAACACCATATATTTT
TRBJ1-1 TRBD1 TRBV14 NA CASSQGGGDGSEAFF TGTGCCAGCAGCCAAGGAGGGGGCGACGGCTCTGAAGCTTTCTTT
TRBJ1-2 NA TRBV7-9 NA CASSPTVDGYTF TGTGCCAGCAGCCCGACAGTTGATGGCTACACCTTC
TRBJ2-1 TRBD2 TRBV2 NA CASAERGGPEQFF TGTGCCAGCGCCGAGCGGGGGGGCCCTGAGCAGTTCTTC
TRBJ2-1 NA TRBV7-9 once CASSLSPVGSYNEQFF TGTGCCAGCAGCCTTAGTCCCGTTGGGTCCTACAATGAGCAGTTCTTC
TRBJ2-7 NA TRBV10-1 NA CASSGGGEQYF TGCGCCAGCAGTGGGGGTGGAGAGCAGTACTTC
TRBJ1-1 NA TRBV14 NA CASSQERANTEAFF TGTGCCAGCAGCCAAGAAAGGGCGAACACTGAAGCTTTCTTT
TRBJ1-2 NA TRBV28 once CASSGANYGYTF TGTGCCAGCAGTGGAGCTAACTATGGCTACACCTTC
TRBJ2-2 NA TRBV19 NA CASKMAQNTGELFF TGTGCCAGTAAGATGGCCCAGAACACCGGGGAGCTGTTTTTT
TRBJ2-4 NA TRBV6-2/TRBV6-3 NA CASSYRGSGSKNIQYF TGTGCCAGCAGTTACCGTGGGTCAGGGTCCAAAAACATTCAGTACTTC
TRBJ2-7 TRBD2 TRBV29-1 NA CSGRTSGGKNEQYF TGCAGCGGGCGGACTAGCGGGGGGAAGAACGAGCAGTACTTC
TRBJ1-1 NA TRBV30 NA CAWSDNGAEAFF TGTGCCTGGAGTGACAACGGGGCTGAAGCTTTCTTT
TRBJ1-6 NA TRBV6-4 NA CASSVTPGSSSPLHF TGTGCCAGCAGTGTGACCCCAGGTTCCAGTTCACCCCTCCACTTT
TRBJ1-1 NA TRBV6-1 NA CASSELASGNTEAFF TGTGCCAGCAGTGAATTAGCCTCCGGGAACACTGAAGCTTTCTTT
TRBJ1-4 NA TRBV5-1 NA CASTITGAATNEKLFF TGCGCCAGCACCATAACCGGGGCGGCAACTAATGAAAAACTGTTTTTT
TRBJ2-3 NA TRBV3-1/TRBV3-2 NA CASSQRLGADTQYF TGTGCCAGCAGCCAACGGTTGGGAGCAGATACGCAGTATTTT
TRBJ1-1 NA TRBV6-5 NA CASRRDGQKNTEAFF TGTGCCAGCAGGCGGGACGGACAAAAGAACACTGAAGCTTTCTTT
TRBJ1-4 NA TRBV4-1 NA CASSQDAQATNEKLFF TGCGCCAGCAGCCAAGACGCACAGGCAACTAATGAAAAACTGTTTTTT
TRBJ1-4 NA TRBV6-5 NA CASSYSPGQSNEKLFF TGTGCCAGCAGTTACTCGCCCGGACAGAGTAATGAAAAACTGTTTTTT
TRBJ2-1 TRBD2 TRBV6-2/TRBV6-3 once CASSEVRGGYNEQFF TGTGCCAGCAGCGAGGTCCGGGGGGGGTACAATGAGCAGTTCTTC
TRBJ2-7 TRBD1 TRBV6-6 NA CASSRTGTYEQYF TGTGCCAGCAGTCGGACAGGGACTTACGAGCAGTACTTC
TRBJ2-1 TRBD2 TRBV5-1 NA CASSLTSGGYNEQFF TGCGCCAGCAGCCTGACTAGCGGGGGATACAATGAGCAGTTCTTC
TRBJ1-3 NA TRBV5-1 NA CASSSDRPSSGNTIYF TGCGCCAGCAGCTCCGACAGGCCGAGCTCTGGAAACACCATATATTTT
TRBJ2-3 NA TRBV25-1 NA CASRLGSASIDTQYF TGTGCCAGCCGTCTCGGGTCCGCTTCAATAGATACGCAGTATTTT
TRBJ2-5 TRBD1 TRBV19 NA CASSFGQGAFETQYF TGTGCCAGTAGTTTCGGACAGGGGGCGTTTGAGACCCAGTACTTC
TRBJ1-5 NA TRBV5-1 NA CASSPGQSQGPQHF TGCGCCAGCAGCCCAGGACAGTCCCAAGGGCCCCAGCATTTT